The 21 T cell receptor beta chains in this list originate from one sample, sequenced in a study of human T cells and chemical hapten exposure. TCRdb processed the RACE reads anew with MiXCR; each CDR3 protein has one entry. The table records 69,000 or so distinct CDR3 sequences, about 9.4% of them present only once. The time point was: patch test 2, 6 weeks after DPC sensitization. As for treatment: therapeutic diphenylcyclopropenone sensitization with weekly scalp DPC. Source: whole blood, taken in connection with sensitization to the hapten diphenylcyclopropenone (DPC). All receptors derive from a woman in her forties or fifties with alopecia areata. Some clones in this sample may be carry-over from other donors' samples.

This sequence joins TRBV20-1 and TRBJ2-5, with 7 nucleotides matching TRBD1. With V trimmed by 6 bases and J by 1 base, 11 bases remained unmatched. The CDR3 totals 15 residues. The germline gives CDR1 DFQATT, CDR2 SNEGSKA (reference sequence). CDR3 bases: TGCAGTGCAAATGAGGACAGGCCGGTCCAAGAGACCCAGTACTTC. This sequence encodes CSANEDRPVQETQYF.

This clonotype was seen many times. This chain uses TRBV10-3 with TRBJ2-2; 7 bases align to TRBD1. V dropped 0 bases and J dropped 1; count of bases not matched to a gene: 5. The CDR3 spans 17 residues. Germline lookup yields CDR1 ENHRY and CDR2 SYGVKD. The CDR3: CAISESKGAVNTGELFF. The CDR3 region has the DNA TGTGCCATCAGTGAGTCAAAGGGGGCTGTGAACACCGGGGAGCTGTTTTTT.

At least ten counts were recorded for this clonotype. The genes are TRBV7-9 and TRBJ1-3; D unclear. The CDR3 runs to 16 residues. The V and J ends lost 0 bases and 0 bases respectively, with 9 bases between them. The V gene's germline CDR1 is SEHNR and CDR2 FQNEAQ (reference sequence). The CDR3 DNA reads TGTGCCAGCAGCTTAGCAGGCTCTTACTCTGGAAACACCATATATTTT. The encoded protein is CASSLAGSYSGNTIYF.

This clonotype appeared a few times. This sequence joins TRBV4-1 and TRBJ2-1, with D maybe TRBD1 (5 bases). Germline values: CDR1 MGHRA, CDR2 YSYEKL. V lost 0 bases and J 6 bases, leaving 12 bases between the germline ends. The CDR3 runs to 15 residues. CDR3 in amino acids: CASSQDVGPGNEQFF. As DNA, the CDR3 is TGCGCCAGCAGCCAAGATGTGGGGCCGGGCAATGAGCAGTTCTTC.

This clonotype was observed many times. The chain uses TRBV7-2 and TRBJ2-1; 9 bases are a match to TRBD2. Germline lookup yields CDR1 SGHTA and CDR2 FQGNSA. The CDR3 has 14 amino acids. Trimming removed 5 bases from V and 10 bases from J; junction bases left unmatched: 9. The CDR3 protein is CASSVGGRAREQFF. The CDR3 bases are TGTGCCAGCAGCGTTGGCGGGAGGGCCCGAGAGCAGTTCTTC.

This clonotype has a count of ten or more. The CDR3 coding sequence is TGCAGTGCTAGAGTGCGAGAGACCCAGTACTTC. This encodes CSARVRETQYF. The chain recombines TRBV20-1 with TRBJ2-5, with D unclear. CDR3 length equals 11 residues. V was pared by 1 base and J by 4 bases, with 4 bases between. Germline CDR1 reads DFQATT; CDR2 reads SNEGSKA (reference sequence).

This clonotype has only a few counts. The chain recombines TRBV7-6 with TRBJ2-7; a weak D match, TRBD1 (5 bases). Trimming stripped 5 bases from V and 1 base from J, with 9 bases between. The CDR3 totals 13 residues. Germline CDR1 SGHVS, CDR2 FNYEAQ. CDR3: CASSPRTSYEQYF. In DNA, the CDR3 is TGTGCCAGCAGCCCCCGGACATCCTACGAGCAGTACTTC.

This clonotype was counted ten times or more. V and J are TRBV19 and TRBJ2-7; D may be TRBD2 (5 bases). The CDR3 has 15 residues. Looked up from germline, CDR1 is LNHDA and CDR2 is SQIVND (reference sequence). V lost 1 base to trimming and J lost 0 bases, with 10 bases between them. The CDR3 reads CASSIVSGSSYEQYF. The CDR3 DNA is TGTGCCAGTAGTATAGTCAGCGGTTCCTCCTACGAGCAGTACTTC. The whole variable domain, remainder taken from reference TRBV19 and TRBJ2-7, is DGGITQSPKYLFRKEGQNVTLSCEQNLNHDAMYWYRQDPGQGLRLIYYSQIVNDFQKGDIAEGYSVSREKKESFPLTVTSAQKNPTAFYLCASSIVSGSSYEQYFGPGTRLTVT.

CDR3 residues: CAWSGDRGYEQYF. The CDR3 coding sequence is TGTGCCTGGAGTGGAGACAGGGGTTACGAGCAGTACTTC. This sequence joins TRBV30 and TRBJ2-7, with TRBD1 identical over 8 bases. Per the germline V gene, CDR1 is GTSNPN and CDR2 is SVGIG (reference sequence). V shed 1 base and J 4 bases; nucleotides not matched to a gene: 3. The CDR3 consists of 13 residues.

The chain combines TRBV7-9 with TRBJ1-1; 8 bases match TRBD1. CDR3 length equals 13 residues. J gave up 10 bases and V 5 bases, and 9 bases lay outside the gene matches. Looked up from germline, CDR1 is SEHNR and CDR2 is FQNEAQ (reference sequence). The CDR3 sequence: CASSQNQGAAAFF. In DNA, the CDR3 is TGTGCCAGCAGCCAAAACCAGGGGGCTGCAGCTTTCTTT.

This clonotype occurred many times. The chain joins TRBV19 to TRBJ1-5; D not certain. V was shortened by 3 bases and J by 2 bases, with 14 bases between the two germline ends. Germline values: CDR1 LNHDA, CDR2 SQIVND (reference sequence). This CDR3 region has 16 residues. The CDR3 coding sequence is TGTGCCAGTAGTATGTCCGGGGAGATACGCAATCAGCCCCAGCATTTT. This gives the protein CASSMSGEIRNQPQHF. The full variable domain, with the rest looked up from reference TRBV19 and TRBJ1-5, is DGGITQSPKYLFRKEGQNVTLSCEQNLNHDAMYWYRQDPGQGLRLIYYSQIVNDFQKGDIAEGYSVSREKKESFPLTVTSAQKNPTAFYLCASSMSGEIRNQPQHFGDGTRLSIL.

This clonotype was seen repeatedly, ten times or more. The chain carries TRBV11-2 and TRBJ2-1; D unresolved. Per the germline V gene, CDR1 is SGHAT and CDR2 is FQNNGV. The CDR3 covers 14 residues. Trimming took 1 base from V and 10 from J, leaving 14 bases between them. The CDR3 here is CASSLVVRTGEQFF. The CDR3 DNA follows: TGTGCCAGCAGCTTAGTGGTCAGGACGGGCGAGCAGTTCTTC.

The chain carries TRBV6-2 or TRBV6-3 and TRBJ2-5; tentative D call: TRBD2 (5 bases). Germline V gene sequence: CDR1 MNHEY, CDR2 SVGEGT. There are 13 residues in the CDR3. Deletions cut 6 bases from V and 4 bases from J, with 12 bases between. The CDR3 loop reads CASSSGERETQYF. As DNA, the CDR3 is TGTGCCAGCAGCTCCGGGGAACGAGAGACCCAGTACTTC.

This clonotype was counted only a few times. This sequence joins TRBV29-1 and TRBJ2-3; TRBD2 matches 10 bases. Trimming at V came to 2 bases and at J to 6 bases, leaving 2 bases not matched to a gene. This CDR3 comprises 13 residues. Germline CDR1 and CDR2: SQVTM and ANQGSEA. CDR3 sequence: CSVESGGVDTQYF. The CDR3 DNA follows: TGCAGCGTTGAAAGCGGGGGGGTCGATACGCAGTATTTT.

This clonotype was counted between two and nine times. The chain employs TRBV11-2 and TRBJ2-7; 9 bases align to TRBD2. The CDR3 covers 15 residues. V was clipped by 3 bases and J by 1 base; unmatched bases: 4. Germline CDR1 and CDR2: SGHAT and FQNNGV. CDR3 amino acids: CASSLSSGTSYEQYF. CDR3 DNA sequence: TGTGCCAGCAGCTTGTCTAGCGGGACTTCCTACGAGCAGTACTTC.

The chain carries TRBV10-1 and TRBJ2-3, with a possible D match to TRBD1 (6 bases). The V and J ends lost 8 bases and 2 bases respectively, with 20 bases between them. In germline, CDR1 is WNHNN, CDR2 SYGVQD (reference sequence). CDR3 length equals 16 residues. CDR3 loop: CASSSNSRGNTDTQYF. CDR3 nucleotides: TGCGCCAGCTCCTCTAACTCAAGGGGGAACACAGATACGCAGTATTTT.

This clonotype was seen repeatedly, ten times or more. The chain joins TRBV2 to TRBJ1-2; D is unresolved. The CDR3 is made up of 13 amino acids. V was trimmed by 3 bases and J by 1 base, leaving 6 bases between them. In germline, CDR1 is SNHLY, CDR2 FYNNEI. CDR3 DNA sequence: TGTGCCAGCAGTGAGGGAATTAACTATGGCTACACCTTC. It yields the protein CASSEGINYGYTF.

A note on this clonotype: This may come from a read error, since a much larger clone is one base off. The rearrangement joins TRBV11-2 to TRBJ2-3, with D possibly being TRBD1 (5 bases). V was cut by 2 bases and J by 2 bases, with 8 bases left in between. The CDR3 totals 14 residues. Germline V CDR1 and CDR2: SGHAT, FQNNGV. The CDR3 nucleotides are TGTGCCAGCAGCTTACGACAGTTCACAGATACGCAGTATTTT. It is translated as CASSLRQFTDTQYF.

V usage is TRBV5-1 and J usage is TRBJ2-2; D is perhaps TRBD1 (6 bases). Trimming stripped 4 bases from V and 6 bases from J, with 16 bases between. CDR3 size: 15 residues. CDR1 is SGHRS and CDR2 is YFSETQ in the germline V gene. The CDR3: CASSALRQEPGELFF. The CDR3 DNA reads as TGCGCCAGCAGCGCACTTCGACAGGAACCCGGGGAGCTGTTTTTT. The variable domain in full, with the rest retrieved from reference TRBV5-1 and TRBJ2-2, is KAGVTQTPRYLIKTRGQQVTLSCSPISGHRSVSWYQQTPGQGLQFLFEYFSETQRNKGNFPGRFSGRQFSNSRSEMNVSTLELGDSALYLCASSALRQEPGELFFGEGSRLTVL.

The rearrangement joins TRBV29-1 to TRBJ2-1, with a weak D call TRBD1 (5 bases). The CDR3 spans 12 residues. Per germline, CDR1 SQVTM and CDR2 ANQGSEA. Trimming removed 4 bases from V and 8 bases from J, with 12 bases in between. The CDR3 here is CSVGLGAHEQFF. The CDR3 nucleotides are TGCAGCGTTGGACTTGGGGCGCATGAGCAGTTCTTC.

This clonotype was recorded a few times. This may come from a read error, since a much larger clone is one base off. The rearrangement joins TRBV7-9 to TRBJ2-2, with D perhaps TRBD1 (6 bases). The CDR3 spans 14 residues. V lost 4 bases to trimming and J lost 1 base, with 7 bases between them. Germline-derived CDR1 and CDR2 are SEHNR and FQNEAQ (reference sequence). The CDR3 loop reads CASSWGQNTGELFF. CDR3 DNA: TGTGCCAGCAGCTGGGGACAGAACACCGGGGAGCTGTTTTTT.